This entry lists 20 T cell receptor beta chains sequenced from one sample in a study of T-cell memory formation after mild COVID-19. TCRdb itself ran the 5' RACE reads through MiXCR, one entry per CDR3 protein. The table lists around 260,000 distinct CDR3 sequences, 16% of them singletons. Material: PBMCs or a T cell subset sorted from them (not recorded which). These receptors all stem from a man between 18 and 35 years old who had mild COVID-19 (a few samples of this study predate the infection). Cell type and time point are not known.

Here the CDR3 DNA reads TGTGCCAGCACCCTCGACCGGGACAGGGCGAGAAGAAACACCATATATTTT. This sequence encodes CASTLDRDRARRNTIYF. The chain combines TRBV12-3 or TRBV12-4 with TRBJ1-3, with TRBD1 matching 9 bases. The CDR3 is 17 residues long. The junction had 15 bases not matched to a gene; V was cut back by 7 bases and J by 5 bases.

J is TRBJ2-7 and V is TRBV6-5; TRBD1 is a possible D gene (6 bases). The V and J ends lost 2 bases and 6 bases respectively, with 17 bases between them. The CDR3 spans 15 residues. Per germline, CDR1 MNHEY and CDR2 SVGAGI. CDR3 amino acids: CASSYRYRVYGEQYF. DNA for the CDR3: TGTGCCAGCAGTTACAGGTACAGGGTCTATGGCGAGCAGTACTTC.

This clonotype has just a few counts. The chain is built from TRBV7-8 and TRBJ1-5; D is ambiguous. V lost 3 bases to trimming and J lost 2 bases, with 11 bases between them. Per germline, CDR1 SGHVS and CDR2 FQNEAQ. This CDR3 contains 15 residues. The CDR3 DNA reads as TGTGCCAGCAGCTTGTTAGAGTATGGCAATCAGCCCCAGCATTTT. Amino acids: CASSLLEYGNQPQHF. The full variable domain, completed using reference TRBV7-8 and TRBJ1-5, is GAGVSQSPRYKVAKRGQDVALRCDPISGHVSLFWYQQALGQGPEFLTYFQNEAQLDKSGLPSDRFFAERPEGSVSTLKIQRTQQEDSAVYLCASSLLEYGNQPQHFGDGTRLSIL.

There are a few counts of this clonotype. This chain links TRBV18 with TRBJ2-7; D is possibly TRBD2 (5 bases). The CDR3 is 15 residues long. V lost 2 bases and J 2 bases, leaving 13 bases between the germline ends. Per the germline V gene, CDR1 is KGHSH and CDR2 is LQKENI. CDR3 nucleotides: TGTGCCAGCTCACCAAGCCCGGGGTCAACCTACGAGCAGTACTTC. This translates into CASSPSPGSTYEQYF.

This clonotype showed up many times. The chain is built from TRBV7-9 and TRBJ2-3; D is ambiguous. The V gene lost 5 bases and the J gene lost 3 bases, with 15 bases spanning the gap. Germline V gives CDR1 SEHNR, CDR2 FQNEAQ (reference sequence). The CDR3 runs 15 residues. The CDR3 region has the DNA TGTGCCAGCAGCCCGAATCGACTGGGTACAGATACGCAGTATTTT. It specifies CASSPNRLGTDTQYF. Complete variable domain (other parts from reference TRBV7-9 and TRBJ2-3): DTGVSQNPRHKITKRGQNVTFRCDPISEHNRLYWYRQTLGQGPEFLTYFQNEAQLEKSRLLSDRFSAERPKGSFSTLEIQRTEQGDSAMYLCASSPNRLGTDTQYFGPGTRLTVL.

This clonotype was seen more than once but under ten times. This chain uses TRBV4-1 with TRBJ2-1, with D hard to call. The ends were cut back, 1 base at V and 10 bases at J, with 23 bases in the middle. Germline V lookup: CDR1 MGHRA, CDR2 YSYEKL. The CDR3 consists of 17 residues. The CDR3 region is CASSQVLIRTLLKEQFF. In nucleotides, the CDR3 is TGCGCCAGCAGCCAAGTTTTGATACGGACCCTCCTCAAGGAGCAGTTCTTC.

The chain combines TRBV7-6 with TRBJ1-6; D might be TRBD1 (6 bases). CDR1 and CDR2 (germline): SGHVS, FNYEAQ. This CDR3 region has 13 residues. The V and J ends lost 6 bases and 13 bases respectively, with 16 bases between them. CDR3 sequence: CASRQSSGAPLHF. In DNA form, the CDR3 reads TGTGCCAGCAGGCAAAGCTCGGGGGCGCCCCTCCACTTT.

This clonotype has only a few counts. This sequence joins TRBV27 and TRBJ1-5, with 9 bases identical to TRBD1. Germline values: CDR1 MNHEY, CDR2 SMNVEV (reference sequence). Germline trimming cut 5 bases from V and 2 bases from J; bases unmatched to any gene: 7. This CDR3 spans 16 amino acids. CDR3 region: CASSPRQGDRNQPQHF. The DNA for the CDR3 is TGTGCCAGCAGTCCCCGACAGGGGGATCGCAATCAGCCCCAGCATTTT.

This clonotype came up a few times. V usage is TRBV19 and J usage is TRBJ2-2; D is uncertain. Germline CDR1 reads LNHDA; CDR2 reads SQIVND (reference sequence). This CDR3 contains 11 residues. Trimming left V 7 bases short and J 5 bases short, with 5 bases between. The CDR3 sequence: CASTVTGELFF. CDR3 nucleotides: TGTGCCAGTACAGTGACCGGGGAGCTGTTTTTT. Together with reference TRBV19 and TRBJ2-2, the CDR3 gives the full variable domain: DGGITQSPKYLFRKEGQNVTLSCEQNLNHDAMYWYRQDPGQGLRLIYYSQIVNDFQKGDIAEGYSVSREKKESFPLTVTSAQKNPTAFYLCASTVTGELFFGEGSRLTVL.

The rearrangement links TRBV12-3 or TRBV12-4 to TRBJ1-2; 7 bases fit TRBD1. The trim removed 5 bases at V and 7 bases at J, leaving 4 bases unmatched. The CDR3 spans 12 residues. DNA for the CDR3: TGTGCCAGCAGTCTCGGGACAGCTGGCTACACCTTC. Translated: CASSLGTAGYTF.

This clonotype was counted a few times. J is TRBJ2-3 and V is TRBV28; 15 positions match TRBD2. V gave up 7 bases and J gave up 0 bases; unmatched junction bases: 8. The CDR3 runs to 18 residues. The germline V gene has CDR1 MDHEN and CDR2 SYDVKM. The CDR3 is CASTAGTSGGTSTDTQYF. DNA of the CDR3: TGTGCCAGCACTGCAGGGACTAGCGGGGGGACTAGCACAGATACGCAGTATTTT.

This rearrangement joins TRBV7-2 to TRBJ2-4; TRBD2 matches 7 bases. This CDR3 is 14 amino acids long. CDR1 is SGHTA and CDR2 is FQGNSA in the germline V gene. Losses at the gene ends were 4 bases for V and 9 bases for J; bases not matched to a gene: 9. The CDR3 sequence: CASSSLGGLGIQYF. The CDR3 DNA follows: TGTGCCAGCAGCTCCCTGGGGGGGTTGGGCATTCAGTACTTC.

This clonotype came up many times. The rearrangement joins TRBV7-2 to TRBJ2-3; 8 bases are shared with TRBD2. Trimming took 6 bases from V and 5 from J; bases not matched to a gene: 7. Germline V CDR1 and CDR2: SGHTA, FQGNSA. This CDR3 is built from 14 residues. The CDR3 nucleotides read TGTGCCAGCAGTCAGCCGGGAGGGGTAGATACGCAGTATTTT. It is translated as CASSQPGGVDTQYF.

The chain recombines TRBV5-1 with TRBJ2-7, with 8 bases aligning to TRBD1. The J segment lost 6 bases and the V segment lost 4 bases, leaving 12 bases of the junction unmatched. The CDR3 has 15 amino acids. The germline V gene has CDR1 SGHRS and CDR2 YFSETQ. The chain's CDR3 is CASSPLGQGAIEQYF. CDR3 nucleotide sequence: TGCGCCAGCAGCCCCCTTGGGCAGGGGGCTATCGAGCAGTACTTC.

This clonotype was recorded many times. The rearrangement uses TRBV20-1 and TRBJ2-5, with TRBD2 matching 8 bases. CDR3 length equals 14 residues. Germline trimming cut 0 bases from V and 4 bases from J; bases unmatched to any gene: 4. From germline, CDR1 is DFQATT and CDR2 SNEGSKA (reference sequence). In DNA, the CDR3 is TGCAGTGCTAGAGATACGGGGGGGCCAGAGACCCAGTACTTC. This encodes CSARDTGGPETQYF.

This chain uses TRBV12-3 or TRBV12-4 with TRBJ1-6; 8 bases are a match to TRBD1. J was trimmed by 8 bases and V by 3 bases; bases with no gene match: 3. This CDR3 region has 14 residues. The CDR3 nucleotides read TGTGCCAGCAGTTTTTCAGGGGGCTATTCACCCCTCCACTTT. Its protein product is CASSFSGGYSPLHF.

The rearrangement joins TRBV10-3 to TRBJ1-1; D is unclear. Germline V gene lookup returns CDR1 ENHRY and CDR2 SYGVKD. The V and J ends lost 7 bases and 1 base respectively, with 13 bases between them. The CDR3 runs 14 residues. The DNA of the CDR3 is TGTGCCATCACCGAGGGCGGAACGAACACTGAAGCTTTCTTT. The encoded protein is CAITEGGTNTEAFF.

V usage is TRBV20-1 and J usage is TRBJ2-7; possibly TRBD1 for D (6 bases). Germline V gene lookup returns CDR1 DFQATT and CDR2 SNEGSKA (reference sequence). Trimming removed 5 bases at V and 3 bases at J, with 14 bases between. The CDR3 is 13 residues long. CDR3 coding DNA: TGCAGTGCTGGGGCTTTAGGGGGCTACGAGCAGTACTTC. It codes for CSAGALGGYEQYF.

V is TRBV27 and J is TRBJ1-5, with D perhaps matching TRBD1 (6 bases). Germline V lookup: CDR1 MNHEY, CDR2 SMNVEV (reference sequence). This CDR3 comprises 16 residues. V was cut by 2 bases and J by 1 base, with 12 bases left in between. The CDR3 loop reads CASSLLPQGSNQPQHF. In DNA, the CDR3 is TGTGCCAGCAGTTTACTCCCACAGGGCAGCAATCAGCCCCAGCATTTT.

This clonotype was observed a few times. The V gene is TRBV7-2, the J gene TRBJ2-5, with no clear D. CDR3 length: 12 residues. The V end was cut by 1 base, the J end by 12 bases, with 12 bases between. Germline CDR1 is SGHTA and CDR2 is FQGNSA. The CDR3 sequence is CASSLDGRTEYF. CDR3 DNA sequence: TGTGCCAGCAGCTTAGACGGCCGAACCGAGTACTTC.